This TCR beta chain derives from a study of cytomegalovirus exposure and HLA in healthy donors. Amplification used 60 Vbeta primers and 13 Jbeta primers. In the original processing: As a later analysis found, there were 82 million or so unique TCR beta chains, of which some 10 million were shared. Profiling relied on immunoSEQ multiplex PCR, and the TCRdb table lists in-frame clones only, not all of them. V and J calls and clone size are given by that table; D and trimming were obtained from the DNA. The sample records 95,000 to 150,000 clones, roughly 81% being singletons. CDR1 is MNHEY, CDR2 SMNVEV, per germline (reference sequence). V was trimmed by 5 bases and J by 3 bases, leaving 11 bases between them. CDR3 length: 13 residues.

The sample comprised PBMCs. The gene calls are TRBV27 and TRBJ2-7; possible D gene TRBD2, 5 bases. The receptor was derived from a woman aged 25 to 39 in good health and CMV-seronegative. The CDR3 region has the DNA TGTGCCAGCAGTCCGGGTGGACTCTACGAGCAGTACTTC. Translating gives CASSPGGLYEQYF.